The sample holds a few counts of the clone carrying this TCR beta chain. This specimen comes from a study of T cells in Graves' hyperthyroidism and ophthalmopathy. Under 3 months was the duration of disease in ophthalmopathy patients, who also had a Clinical Activity Score of at least 3 and a NOSPECS grade of at least 4. Clinical symptoms, serum thyroxine and TRAb, thyroid ultrasound and orbital computed tomography together formed the diagnostic basis. From germline, CDR1 is PRHDT and CDR2 FYEKMQ (reference sequence). The CDR3 is 15 residues long. V gave up 4 bases and J gave up 7 bases; unmatched junction bases: 6. Using RNA transcripts as the source, TCR beta CDR3 regions were amplified. An initial round of RT-PCR targeting the TCR CDR3 relied on the HTBI primer set. TCRdb recomputed calls from the multiplex PCR reads with MiXCR, one row per CDR3 protein. Among 350,000 to 400,000 distinct CDR3 sequences, approximately 18% were seen once, and the ten largest hold 40%.

The V gene is TRBV13, the J gene TRBJ1-6; 8 nucleotides agree with TRBD1. The receptor was derived from a man between 18 and 29 years old with Graves' ophthalmopathy. Sample: blood. CDR3 loop: CASSYGTGENSPLHF. The DNA of the CDR3 is TGTGCCAGCAGCTACGGGACAGGAGAAAATTCACCCCTCCACTTT.